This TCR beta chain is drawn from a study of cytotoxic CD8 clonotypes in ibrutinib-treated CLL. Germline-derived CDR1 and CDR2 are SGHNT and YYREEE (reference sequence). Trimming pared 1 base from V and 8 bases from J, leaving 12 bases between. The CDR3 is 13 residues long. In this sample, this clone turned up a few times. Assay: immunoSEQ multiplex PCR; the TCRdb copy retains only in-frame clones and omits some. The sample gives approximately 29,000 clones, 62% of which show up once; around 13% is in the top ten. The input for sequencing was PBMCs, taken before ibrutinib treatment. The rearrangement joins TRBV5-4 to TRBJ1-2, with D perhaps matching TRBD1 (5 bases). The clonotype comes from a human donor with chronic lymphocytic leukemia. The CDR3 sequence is CASSLSGAWGYTF. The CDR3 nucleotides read TGTGCCAGCAGCTTGAGTGGGGCCTGGGGCTACACCTTC.